This TCR beta chain emerged from a study of blood T cell repertoires in COVID-19. Deletions cut 0 bases from V and 5 bases from J, with 12 bases between. Germline V lookup: CDR1 SGHDT, CDR2 YYEEEE. The CDR3 covers 14 residues. TCRdb's copy holds only in-frame clones and misses some; the assay was immunoSEQ multiplex PCR. The sample includes roughly 280,000 clones, about nine tenths of them seen just once. This clonotype was sampled from a woman aged 45-65 years who had recovered from COVID-19. The chain has TRBV5-6 and TRBJ2-7; D is unresolved. The sequencing sample was made of PBMCs or T cells enriched from blood (not recorded which). In DNA, the CDR3 is TGTGCCAGCAGCTTGGGTCTAGGTAGTAACGAGCAGTACTTC. Translation gives CASSLGLGSNEQYF.